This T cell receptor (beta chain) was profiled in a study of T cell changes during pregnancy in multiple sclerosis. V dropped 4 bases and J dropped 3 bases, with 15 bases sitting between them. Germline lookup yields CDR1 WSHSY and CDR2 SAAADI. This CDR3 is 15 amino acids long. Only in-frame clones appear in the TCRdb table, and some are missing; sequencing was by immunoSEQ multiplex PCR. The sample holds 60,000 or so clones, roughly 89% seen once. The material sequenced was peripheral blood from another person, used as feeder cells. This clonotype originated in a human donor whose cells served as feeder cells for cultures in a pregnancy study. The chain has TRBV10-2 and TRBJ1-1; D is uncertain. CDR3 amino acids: CASSVVGRRYTEAFF. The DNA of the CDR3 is TGCGCCAGCAGTGTGGTGGGCAGACGCTACACTGAAGCTTTCTTT.